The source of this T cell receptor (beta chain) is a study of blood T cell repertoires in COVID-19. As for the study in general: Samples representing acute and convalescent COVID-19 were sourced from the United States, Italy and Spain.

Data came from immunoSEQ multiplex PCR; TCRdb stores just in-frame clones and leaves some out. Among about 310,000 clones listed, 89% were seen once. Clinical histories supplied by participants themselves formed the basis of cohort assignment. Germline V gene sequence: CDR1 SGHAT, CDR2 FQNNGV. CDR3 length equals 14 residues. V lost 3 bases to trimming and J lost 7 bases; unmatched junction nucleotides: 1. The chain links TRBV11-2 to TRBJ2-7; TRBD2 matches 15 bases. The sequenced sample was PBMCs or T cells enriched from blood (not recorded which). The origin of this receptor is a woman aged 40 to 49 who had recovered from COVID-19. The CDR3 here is CASSFGTSGREQYF. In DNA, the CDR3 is TGTGCCAGCAGCTTCGGGACTAGCGGGAGGGAGCAGTACTTC.